What follows is one T cell receptor (beta chain) and its context. This clone's antigen is unknown. The record has no base qualities; no much larger clone is one base away. Library construction relied on UMI-ligation and nested PCR. An equimolar mix of two oligonucleotides covering both TRBC1 and TRBC2 was used as the beta constant-region primer. The ligated cDNA went through four rounds of PCR with nested alpha and beta constant-region primers together with the SP2 primer. A single-stranded oligonucleotide containing the SP2 primer and a 12-nucleotide UMI was joined to the 3' end of the cDNA by T4 RNA ligase 1. Incubation of the ligation reaction was carried out at 16 degrees C for about 20-24 hours. PCR2 was typically performed as a SYBR Green qPCR and was stopped at a predetermined threshold so that over-amplification was prevented. Apart from the first purification, every purification step used Agencourt AMPure XP magnetic beads. Library quantification was done by Qubit, followed by a TapeStation check on which the main peak was expected at around 650 bp. Pooled libraries were sequenced on an Illumina MiSeq with v2 2x251 paired-end kits, typically giving about 0.9-2.1 million reads per sample. Libraries were pooled at around 4 nM per sample, and roughly 4.5-7.5% PhiX was added to improve cluster recognition. Per the original workflow: Using tag matching that tolerated one base-pair mismatch, Decombinator assigned V and J genes to FASTQ reads that had been processed by Demultiplexor. Collapsinator relied on UMIs to fix sequencing errors as well as frequency errors caused by PCR heterogeneity. CDR3Translator translated TCRs and extracted CDR3s from the conserved cysteine to the FGXG phenylalanine, flagging non-productive sequences. Gini, Shannon entropy and inverse Simpson indices were calculated on repertoires subsampled to equal numbers of UMI-defined TCRs. Power-law fits to clonotype abundance distributions were performed by maximum likelihood within the linear range. When run on a single naive CD8 sample, MIGEC and the pipeline yielded similar UMI counts, similar unique TCR numbers and similar clonal distributions. In one analysis, naive TCRs also found in any memory subset of the same donor were removed from the naive repertoire. The repertoires were searched for several thousand CMV-associated CDR3 sequences that had been compiled from VDJdb and a published dataset. TCRdb's own reprocessing of the public reads used fastp at Q25 and MiXCR and kept productive beta chains. Identical CDR3 proteins give one entry, which carries the most common genes and DNA. The V and J calls follow TCRdb's processing rather than the paper's. For this sample there are approximately 80,000 distinct CDR3 sequences; approximately 10% appear just once. Together, the top ten hold over 1% of the sample.

The data stem from a study of naive and memory T cell subsets (dated by TCRdb to 2015 to 2018). About the full investigation: The study applied an open-source, UMI-based TCR alpha and beta sequencing pipeline to sorted naive and memory peripheral blood T cell subsets. RNA was DNase-treated and reverse transcribed with TCR constant-region primers, mostly using SuperScript III. Complete agreement was observed between the functional CMV T cell responses and the IgG serology results.

The paper as a whole reports these results and caveats: In both CD4 and CD8 cells, going from naive through CM, EM and EMRA, the Gini index went up while Shannon and inverse Simpson diversity went down. RNA-based TCR counts may be influenced by expression changes linked to T cell activation and differentiation. Once error correction was done, more than 90% of naive TCR sequences showed up just once, which made the naive abundance distributions much steeper than those of the memory subsets. A few larger clonotypes were present in naive repertoires, especially CD8 naive repertoires, and these clonotypes were possibly memory cells re-expressing CD45RA. No ground truth was available to validate the repertoire findings for the naive and memory subsets. Clonotypes were defined as single alpha or beta chain sequences, not paired alpha/beta receptors. A power law was followed by TCR abundance, with an exponent that differed between naive and memory subsets but was consistent across the three individuals.

From the second PCR step onward, the TCR alpha chain libraries and the TCR beta chain libraries were amplified separately. To determine each donor's CMV status, fresh PBMCs were stimulated overnight with CMV viral lysate, and IFNgamma production from CD4+ T cells was then assessed. CD4 T cells were positively selected with Miltenyi beads, followed by positive selection of CD8 T cells from the CD4-negative fraction. Cells stained for CD3, CD4, CD8, CD45RA, CD27 and a live/dead dye were sorted on a BD Aria II into four subsets by CD45RA and CD27. Blood was obtained from three healthy volunteers, and the blood from each volunteer was fractionated into CD4 and CD8 T cells and subsequently into four differentiation subsets. About 110 ml of peripheral blood was taken from each donor, and PBMC were separated by density-gradient centrifugation on Ficoll-Paque PLUS. After sorting, cells were lysed in RLT buffer, RNA was extracted using a Qiagen RNeasy kit, and the extracted RNA was stored at -80 degrees C.

Based on the germline V gene (reference sequence), the CDR1 and CDR2 sequences are GTSNPN and SVGIG. V drops 3 bases and J drops 6 bases, leaving 9 bases in between. The CDR3 goes from the cysteine to the phenylalanine over 12 residues. CDR3 DNA is the only sequence kept; it has 36 bases, read in frame from the first base. The sequence is built from TRBV30 and TRBJ2-1; TRBD2 is a weak D gene call, 5 bases matching. Sequenced input: naive CD8+ T cells from blood. The cell subset or site label on this specimen signifies: naive T cells, CD45RA high CD27+. The clonotype originates from a human donor in good health. The CDR3 reads CAWRLVGNEQFF. At the DNA level, the sequence is TGTGCCTGGAGACTAGTCGGCAATGAGCAGTTCTTC.